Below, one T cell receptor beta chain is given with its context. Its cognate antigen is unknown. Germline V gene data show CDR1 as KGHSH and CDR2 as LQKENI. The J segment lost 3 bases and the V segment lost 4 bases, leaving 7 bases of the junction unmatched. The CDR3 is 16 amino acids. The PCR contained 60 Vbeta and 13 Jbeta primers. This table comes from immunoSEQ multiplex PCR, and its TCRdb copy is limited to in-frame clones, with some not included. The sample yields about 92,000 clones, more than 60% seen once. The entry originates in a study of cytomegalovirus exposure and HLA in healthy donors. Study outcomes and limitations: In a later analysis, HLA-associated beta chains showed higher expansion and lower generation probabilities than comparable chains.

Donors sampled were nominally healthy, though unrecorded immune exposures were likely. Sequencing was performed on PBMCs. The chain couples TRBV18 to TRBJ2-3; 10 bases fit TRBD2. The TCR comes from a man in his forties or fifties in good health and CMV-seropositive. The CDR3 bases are TGTGCCAGCTCACAAACAGCGGGGGGGCCGACAGATACGCAGTATTTT. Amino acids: CASSQTAGGPTDTQYF.